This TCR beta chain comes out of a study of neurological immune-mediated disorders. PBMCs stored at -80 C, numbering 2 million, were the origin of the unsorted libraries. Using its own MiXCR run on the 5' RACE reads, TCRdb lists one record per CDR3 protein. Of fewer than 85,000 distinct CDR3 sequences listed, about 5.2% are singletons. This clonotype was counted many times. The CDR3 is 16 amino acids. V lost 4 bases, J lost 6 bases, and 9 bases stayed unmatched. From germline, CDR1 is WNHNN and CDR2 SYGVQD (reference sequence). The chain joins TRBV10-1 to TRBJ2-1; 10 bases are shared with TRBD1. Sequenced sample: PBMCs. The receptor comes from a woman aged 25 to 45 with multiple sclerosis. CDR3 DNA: TGCGCCAGCAGTGGATCCCGGGACAGGGGATTCAATGAGCAGTTCTTC. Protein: CASSGSRDRGFNEQFF.